These T cell receptor beta chains were read from a single sample in a study of molecular identifiers for immune sequencing clone quantification. A single record per CDR3 protein comes from TCRdb applying MiXCR to the PCR reads. The table shows about 640,000 distinct CDR3 sequences, with about 20% occurring only once. Sequencing input: naive CD8+ T cells from blood, with Jurkat cell RNA spiked in. The receptor source for this set is a human donor in good health. Some libraries in this study had Jurkat cell RNA spiked in. Each CDR3 is given with its conserved first and last residue. The order of the fields is J gene, V gene, D gene, clone size, CDR3 protein, CDR3 DNA. D genes are given only for firm matches. Clone size appears in some rows only: once, few, many, or a class for an expanded clone.

j_call: TRBJ2-1
v_call: TRBV10-3
d_call: -
clone_size: few
cdr3_aa: CAISDPPGLTYNEQFF
cdr3_nt: TGTGCCATCAGTGACCCCCCAGGGTTAACCTACAATGAGCAGTTCTTC

j_call: TRBJ1-6
v_call: TRBV13
d_call: TRBD1
clone_size: -
cdr3_aa: CASSVAGTGNGSPLHF
cdr3_nt: TGTGCCAGCAGCGTCGCCGGGACAGGGAATGGTTCACCCCTCCACTTT

j_call: TRBJ2-3
v_call: TRBV28
d_call: TRBD1
clone_size: many
cdr3_aa: CASSLNPNGAGGEDTQYF
cdr3_nt: TGTGCCAGCAGTTTAAACCCAAACGGGGCAGGGGGCGAAGATACGCAGTATTTT

j_call: TRBJ2-7
v_call: TRBV3-1
d_call: -
clone_size: many
cdr3_aa: CASSPGPGYAYEQYF
cdr3_nt: TGTGCCAGCAGCCCCGGGCCGGGCTATGCCTACGAGCAGTACTTC

j_call: TRBJ2-7
v_call: TRBV4-1
d_call: TRBD1
clone_size: few
cdr3_aa: CASSQDLGTDLYEQYF
cdr3_nt: TGCGCCAGCAGCCAAGATTTAGGGACAGACCTCTACGAGCAGTACTTC

j_call: TRBJ2-7
v_call: TRBV28
d_call: -
clone_size: -
cdr3_aa: CATGTSYEQYF
cdr3_nt: TGTGCCACCGGAACCTCCTACGAGCAGTACTTC

j_call: TRBJ2-3
v_call: TRBV7-6
d_call: TRBD1
clone_size: many
cdr3_aa: CASSSGTGGLDTQYF
cdr3_nt: TGTGCCAGCAGCTCCGGGACAGGGGGCCTAGATACGCAGTATTTT

j_call: TRBJ2-1
v_call: TRBV2
d_call: TRBD2
clone_size: -
cdr3_aa: CASLTSGGALLNNEQFF
cdr3_nt: TGTGCCAGCCTCACTAGCGGGGGGGCCCTTCTGAACAATGAGCAGTTCTTC

j_call: TRBJ2-7
v_call: TRBV20-1
d_call: -
clone_size: -
cdr3_aa: CSARSPNSYEQYF
cdr3_nt: TGCAGTGCTAGGTCACCGAATTCCTACGAGCAGTACTTC

j_call: TRBJ2-7
v_call: TRBV25-1
d_call: TRBD2
clone_size: many
cdr3_aa: CASSDPGGSAYEQYF
cdr3_nt: TGTGCCAGCAGTGACCCGGGAGGTTCCGCCTACGAGCAGTACTTC

j_call: TRBJ1-2
v_call: TRBV7-6
d_call: -
clone_size: -
cdr3_aa: CASSLDRFYGYTF
cdr3_nt: TGTGCCAGCAGCTTAGACAGATTCTATGGCTACACCTTC

j_call: TRBJ2-1
v_call: TRBV12-3/TRBV12-4
d_call: -
clone_size: many
cdr3_aa: CASSLQGTTGEQFF
cdr3_nt: TGTGCCAGCAGTTTGCAGGGTACCACAGGTGAGCAGTTCTTC

j_call: TRBJ2-7
v_call: TRBV4-3
d_call: TRBD1
clone_size: -
cdr3_aa: CASSRDRGKSYEQYF
cdr3_nt: TGCGCCAGCAGCCGGGACAGGGGGAAATCCTACGAGCAGTACTTC

j_call: TRBJ2-7
v_call: TRBV6-5
d_call: TRBD1
clone_size: many
cdr3_aa: CASSYSPQGAKLEQYF
cdr3_nt: TGTGCCAGCAGTTACTCCCCACAGGGGGCGAAGTTGGAGCAGTACTTC

j_call: TRBJ2-5
v_call: TRBV12-3/TRBV12-4
d_call: -
clone_size: few
cdr3_aa: CASSKPGLGETQYF
cdr3_nt: TGTGCCAGCAGTAAACCAGGGTTAGGAGAGACCCAGTACTTC

j_call: TRBJ2-2
v_call: TRBV4-2
d_call: -
clone_size: -
cdr3_aa: CASSQGPGGGELFF
cdr3_nt: TGTGCCAGCAGCCAAGGACCTGGCGGCGGGGAGCTGTTTTTT

j_call: TRBJ2-4
v_call: TRBV19
d_call: -
clone_size: -
cdr3_aa: CASSIGAGRGQYF
cdr3_nt: TGTGCCAGTAGTATAGGGGCGGGTCGGGGTCAGTACTTC